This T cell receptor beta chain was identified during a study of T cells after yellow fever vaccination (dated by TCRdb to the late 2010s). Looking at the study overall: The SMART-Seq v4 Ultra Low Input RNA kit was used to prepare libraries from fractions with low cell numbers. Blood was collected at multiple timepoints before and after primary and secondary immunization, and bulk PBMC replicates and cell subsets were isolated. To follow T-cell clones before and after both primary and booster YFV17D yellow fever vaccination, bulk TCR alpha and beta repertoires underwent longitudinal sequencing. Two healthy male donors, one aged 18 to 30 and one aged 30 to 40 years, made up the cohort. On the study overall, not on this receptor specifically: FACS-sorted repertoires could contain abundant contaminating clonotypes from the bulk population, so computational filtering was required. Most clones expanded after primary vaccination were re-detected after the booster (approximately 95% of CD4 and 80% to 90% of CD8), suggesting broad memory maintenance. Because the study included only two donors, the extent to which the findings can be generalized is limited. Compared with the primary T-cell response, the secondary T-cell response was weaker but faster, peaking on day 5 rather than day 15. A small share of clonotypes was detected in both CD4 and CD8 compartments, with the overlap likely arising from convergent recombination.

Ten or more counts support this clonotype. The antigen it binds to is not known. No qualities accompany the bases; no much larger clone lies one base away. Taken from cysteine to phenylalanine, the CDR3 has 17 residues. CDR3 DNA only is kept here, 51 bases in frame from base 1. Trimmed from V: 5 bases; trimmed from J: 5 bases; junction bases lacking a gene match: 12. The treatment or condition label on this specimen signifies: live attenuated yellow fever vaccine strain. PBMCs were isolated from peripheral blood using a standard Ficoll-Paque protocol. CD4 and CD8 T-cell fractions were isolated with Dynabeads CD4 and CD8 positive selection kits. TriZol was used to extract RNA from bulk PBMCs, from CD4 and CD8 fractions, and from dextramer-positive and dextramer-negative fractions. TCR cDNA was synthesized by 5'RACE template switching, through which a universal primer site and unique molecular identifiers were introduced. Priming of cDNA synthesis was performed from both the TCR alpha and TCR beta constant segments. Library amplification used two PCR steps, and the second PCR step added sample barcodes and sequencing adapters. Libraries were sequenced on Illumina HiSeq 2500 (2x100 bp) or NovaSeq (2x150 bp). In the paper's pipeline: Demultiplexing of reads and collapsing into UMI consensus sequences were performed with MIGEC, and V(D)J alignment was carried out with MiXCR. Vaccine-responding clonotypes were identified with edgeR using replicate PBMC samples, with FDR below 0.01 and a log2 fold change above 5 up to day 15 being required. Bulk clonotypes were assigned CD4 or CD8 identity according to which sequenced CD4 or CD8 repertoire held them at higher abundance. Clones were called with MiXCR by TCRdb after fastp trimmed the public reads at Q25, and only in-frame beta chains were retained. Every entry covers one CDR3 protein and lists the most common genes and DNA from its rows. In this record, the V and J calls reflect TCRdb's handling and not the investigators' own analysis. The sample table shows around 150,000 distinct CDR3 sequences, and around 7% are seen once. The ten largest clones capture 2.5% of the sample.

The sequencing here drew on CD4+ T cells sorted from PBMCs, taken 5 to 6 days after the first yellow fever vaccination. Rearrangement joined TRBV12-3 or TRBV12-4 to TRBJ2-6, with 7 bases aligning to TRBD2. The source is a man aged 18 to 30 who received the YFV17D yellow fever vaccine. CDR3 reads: CASSPGEGKWRANVLTF. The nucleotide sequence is TGTGCCAGCAGTCCGGGGGAGGGAAAGTGGAGGGCCAACGTCCTGACTTTC.